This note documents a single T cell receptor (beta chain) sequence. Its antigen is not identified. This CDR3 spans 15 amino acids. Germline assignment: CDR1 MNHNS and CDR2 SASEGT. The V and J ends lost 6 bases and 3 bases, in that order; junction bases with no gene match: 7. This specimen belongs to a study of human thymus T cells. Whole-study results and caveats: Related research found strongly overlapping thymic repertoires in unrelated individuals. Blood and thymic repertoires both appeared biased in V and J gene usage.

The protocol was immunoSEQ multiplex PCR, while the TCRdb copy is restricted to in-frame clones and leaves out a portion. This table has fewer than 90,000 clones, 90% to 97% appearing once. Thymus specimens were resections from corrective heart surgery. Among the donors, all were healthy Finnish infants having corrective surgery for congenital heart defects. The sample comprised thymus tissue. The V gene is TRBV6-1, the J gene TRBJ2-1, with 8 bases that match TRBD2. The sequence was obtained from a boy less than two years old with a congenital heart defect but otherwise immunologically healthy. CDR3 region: CASSIAGLVYNEQFF. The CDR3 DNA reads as TGTGCCAGCAGCATAGCGGGACTTGTCTACAATGAGCAGTTCTTC.